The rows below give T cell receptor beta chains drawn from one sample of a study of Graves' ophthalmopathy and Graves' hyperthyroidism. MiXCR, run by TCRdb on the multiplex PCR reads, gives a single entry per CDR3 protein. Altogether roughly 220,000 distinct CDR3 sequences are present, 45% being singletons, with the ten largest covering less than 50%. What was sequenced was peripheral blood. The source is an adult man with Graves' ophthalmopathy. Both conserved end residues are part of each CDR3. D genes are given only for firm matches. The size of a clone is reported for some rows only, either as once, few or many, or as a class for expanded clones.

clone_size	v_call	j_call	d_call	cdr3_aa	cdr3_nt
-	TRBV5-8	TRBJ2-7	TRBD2	CASTASPLAGYEQYF	TGTGCCAGCACCGCCAGCCCACTAGCGGGCTACGAGCAGTACTTC
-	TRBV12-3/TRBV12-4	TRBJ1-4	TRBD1	CASSQQGNEKLFF	TGTGCCAGCAGTCAACAGGGGAATGAAAAACTGTTTTTT
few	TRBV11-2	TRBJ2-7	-	CASSTTYEQYF	TGTGCCAGCAGCACCACCTACGAGCAGTACTTC
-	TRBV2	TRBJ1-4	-	CASSEKAGEKLFF	TGTGCCAGCAGTGAAAAGGCCGGCGAAAAACTGTTTTTT
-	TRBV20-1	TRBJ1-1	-	CSAMGTRNTEAFF	TGCAGTGCGATGGGCACCCGGAACACTGAAGCTTTCTTT
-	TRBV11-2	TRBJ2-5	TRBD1	CASSQPTGDLGKFF	TGTGCCAGCAGCCAGCCTACAGGGGACCTGGGCAAGTTCTTC
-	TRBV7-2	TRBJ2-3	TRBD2	CASSLLGGGRGDTQYF	TGTGCCAGCAGCTTACTGGGCGGGGGGCGGGGAGATACGCAGTATTTT
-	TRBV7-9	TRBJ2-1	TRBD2	CASSQTASGRSEQFF	TGTGCCAGCAGCCAAACGGCTAGCGGGAGATCTGAGCAGTTCTTC
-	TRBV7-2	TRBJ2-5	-	CASSLVRNAYQETQYF	TGTGCCAGCAGCTTGGTTCGTAACGCGTATCAAGAGACCCAGTACTTC
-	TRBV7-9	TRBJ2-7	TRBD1	CASSPRDRPNEQYF	TGTGCCAGCAGCCCCCGGGACAGGCCCAACGAGCAGTACTTC
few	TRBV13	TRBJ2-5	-	CASSFGTERTQYF	TGTGCCAGCAGCTTTGGGACCGAGAGGACCCAGTACTTC
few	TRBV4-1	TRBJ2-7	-	CASSRETEPRSYEQYF	TGCGCCAGCAGCCGGGAGACAGAACCACGCTCCTACGAGCAGTACTTC
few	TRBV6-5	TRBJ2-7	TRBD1	CASSEGQQGSYEQYF	TGTGCCAGCAGTGAGGGACAGCAGGGGAGCTACGAGCAGTACTTC
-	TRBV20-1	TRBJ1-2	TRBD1	CSARAEGGAYGYTF	TGCAGTGCTAGAGCGGAAGGGGGCGCCTATGGCTACACCTTC
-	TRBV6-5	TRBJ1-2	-	CASRTPGIPYDYGYTF	TGTGCCAGCAGAACGCCGGGGATTCCGTACGACTATGGCTACACCTTC
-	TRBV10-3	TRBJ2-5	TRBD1	CAIRQGFSGETQYF	TGTGCCATAAGACAGGGTTTCTCAGGAGAGACCCAGTACTTC
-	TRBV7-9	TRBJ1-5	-	CASSLRGRLFQPQHF	TGTGCCAGCAGTTTAAGGGGACGTTTGTTTCAGCCCCAGCATTTT
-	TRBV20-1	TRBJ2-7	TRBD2	CSARLAGDEQYF	TGCAGTGCGCGACTGGCGGGAGACGAGCAGTACTTC
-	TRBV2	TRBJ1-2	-	CASSQGRGEDGYTF	TGTGCCAGCAGCCAAGGCCGAGGGGAGGATGGCTACACCTTC
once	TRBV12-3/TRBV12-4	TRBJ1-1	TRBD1	CASSPLSPGQNEAFF	TGTGCCAGCAGTCCGCTATCTCCGGGACAGAATGAAGCTTTCTTT
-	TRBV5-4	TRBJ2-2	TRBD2	CASSPSSGGPSGGELFF	TGTGCCAGCAGCCCCTCTAGCGGGGGGCCCTCAGGCGGGGAGCTGTTTTTT
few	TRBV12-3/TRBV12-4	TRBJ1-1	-	CASSFLKSYNTEAFF	TGTGCCAGCAGCTTCCTCAAATCGTACAACACTGAAGCTTTCTTT
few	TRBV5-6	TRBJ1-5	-	CASSSRYSNQPQHF	TGTGCCAGCAGCTCGCGGTATAGCAATCAGCCCCAGCATTTT
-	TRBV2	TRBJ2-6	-	CASSLVIQEANVLTF	TGTGCCAGCAGCTTAGTTATCCAGGAAGCCAACGTCCTGACTTTC
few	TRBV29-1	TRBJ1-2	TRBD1	CSIIDRAGYTF	TGCAGCATAATCGACAGGGCTGGCTACACCTTC
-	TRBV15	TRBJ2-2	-	CATSTQGRVNDGELFF	TGTGCCACCAGCACCCAGGGAAGGGTTAATGACGGGGAGCTGTTTTTT
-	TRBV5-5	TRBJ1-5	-	CASSLWDGLNQPQHF	TGTGCCAGCAGCTTGTGGGACGGTCTCAATCAGCCCCAGCATTTT
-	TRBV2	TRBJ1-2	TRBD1	CASTASDREGGGYTF	TGTGCCAGCACCGCCTCGGACAGGGAAGGGGGCGGCTACACCTTC
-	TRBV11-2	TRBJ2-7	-	CASSLSRGSFGASSYEQYF	TGTGCCAGCAGCTTATCGAGGGGATCTTTCGGGGCTTCGTCTTACGAGCAGTACTTC
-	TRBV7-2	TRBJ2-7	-	CASGIMRGSPEQYF	TGTGCCAGCGGGATTATGAGGGGCTCCCCGGAGCAGTACTTC
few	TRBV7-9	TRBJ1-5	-	CASSLNQGDQPQHF	TGTGCCAGCAGCTTAAATCAGGGTGATCAGCCCCAGCATTTT
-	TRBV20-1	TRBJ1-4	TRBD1	CSAMDRGNEKLFF	TGCAGTGCAATGGACAGGGGAAATGAAAAACTGTTTTTT
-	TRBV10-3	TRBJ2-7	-	CASMGAFRNEQYF	TGTGCCAGCATGGGGGCCTTTCGAAACGAGCAGTACTTC
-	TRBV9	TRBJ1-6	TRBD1	CASRGQGRYNSPLHF	TGTGCCAGCAGAGGACAGGGCCGATATAATTCACCCCTCCACTTT
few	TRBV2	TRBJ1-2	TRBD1	CASSEILQGAYGYTF	TGTGCCAGCAGTGAAATACTACAGGGGGCGTATGGCTACACCTTC
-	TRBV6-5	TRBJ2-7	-	CASSYQGREQYF	TGTGCCAGCAGTTACCAGGGGAGGGAGCAGTACTTC
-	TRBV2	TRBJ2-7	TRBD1	CASSSQGARNEQYF	TGTGCCAGCAGTAGCCAGGGGGCAAGGAACGAGCAGTACTTC
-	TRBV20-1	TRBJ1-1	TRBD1	CSGRQGWNTEAFF	TGCAGTGGCCGACAGGGTTGGAACACTGAAGCTTTCTTT
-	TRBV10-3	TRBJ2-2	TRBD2	CAIRSGLAGGETGELFF	TGTGCCATCAGGAGTGGACTAGCGGGAGGAGAGACCGGGGAGCTGTTTTTT
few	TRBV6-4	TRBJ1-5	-	CASSPTGTGPQHF	TGTGCCAGCAGCCCGACAGGCACCGGGCCCCAGCATTTT
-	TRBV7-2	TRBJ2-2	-	CASSLLHTTGELFF	TGTGCCAGCAGCTTACTACACACTACCGGGGAGCTGTTTTTT
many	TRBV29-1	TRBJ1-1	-	CSVGALNTEAFF	TGCAGCGTTGGGGCACTGAACACTGAAGCTTTCTTT
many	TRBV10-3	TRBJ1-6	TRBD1	CAIRGWDRDDSPLHF	TGTGCCATCAGGGGCTGGGACAGGGATGATTCACCCCTCCACTTT
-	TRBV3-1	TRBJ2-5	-	CASSHRNTDKAQYF	TGTGCCAGCAGCCATAGAAACACGGATAAGGCCCAGTACTTC
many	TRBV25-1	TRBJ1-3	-	CASRLGGNSGNTIYF	TGTGCCAGCAGATTAGGTGGAAACTCTGGAAACACCATATATTTT
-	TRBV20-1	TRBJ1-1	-	CSARDSGMGTEAFF	TGCAGTGCTAGAGATTCGGGGATGGGCACTGAAGCTTTCTTT
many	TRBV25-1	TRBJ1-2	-	CASSEYAGGGYTF	TGTGCCAGCAGTGAATACGCGGGTGGTGGCTACACCTTC
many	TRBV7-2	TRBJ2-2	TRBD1	CAQGDRGNTGELFF	TGTGCCCAGGGAGACAGGGGGAACACCGGGGAGCTGTTTTTT
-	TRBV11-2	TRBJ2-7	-	CASSHQGEYFYF	TGTGCCAGCAGTCACCAGGGAGAATACTTTTACTTC
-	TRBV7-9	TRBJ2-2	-	CASSSTGRTGELFF	TGTGCCAGCAGCTCAACCGGGAGAACCGGGGAGCTGTTTTTT